The clone carrying this T cell receptor beta chain was observed once. This specimen comes from a study of T cell changes during pregnancy in multiple sclerosis. The data were produced by immunoSEQ multiplex PCR, yet TCRdb's version contains in-frame clones alone and is incomplete. This sample has about 92,000 clones, with 85% to 95% found just once. This CDR3 region has 13 residues. Losses at the gene ends were 6 bases for V and 3 bases for J; bases not matched to a gene: 2. From germline, CDR1 is LNHDA and CDR2 SQIVND (reference sequence). The chain carries TRBV19 and TRBJ2-7, with 10 bases that match TRBD1. The source of this sequence is a female donor with multiple sclerosis, enrolled in a pregnancy study. The starting material was peripheral blood, obtained in the first trimester of pregnancy. As DNA, the CDR3 is TGTGCCAGTAGGCGGACAGGGGGCTACGAGCAGTACTTC. As protein: CASRRTGGYEQYF.